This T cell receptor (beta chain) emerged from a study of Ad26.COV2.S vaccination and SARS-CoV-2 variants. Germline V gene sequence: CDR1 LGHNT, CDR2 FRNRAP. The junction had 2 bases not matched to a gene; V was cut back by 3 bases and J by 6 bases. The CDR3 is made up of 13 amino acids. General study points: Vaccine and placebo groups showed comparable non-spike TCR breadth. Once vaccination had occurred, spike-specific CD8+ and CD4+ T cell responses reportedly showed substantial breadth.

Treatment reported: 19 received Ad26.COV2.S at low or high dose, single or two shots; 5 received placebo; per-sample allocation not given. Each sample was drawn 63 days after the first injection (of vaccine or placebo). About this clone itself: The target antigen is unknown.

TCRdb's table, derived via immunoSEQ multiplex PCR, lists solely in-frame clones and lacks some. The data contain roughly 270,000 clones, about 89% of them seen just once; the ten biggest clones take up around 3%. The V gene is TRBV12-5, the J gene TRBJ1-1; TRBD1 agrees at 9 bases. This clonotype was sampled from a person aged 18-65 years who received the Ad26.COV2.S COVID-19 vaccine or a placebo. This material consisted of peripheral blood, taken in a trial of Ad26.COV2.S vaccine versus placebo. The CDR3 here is CASGLQGASEAFF. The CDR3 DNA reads TGTGCTAGTGGTTTACAGGGGGCCTCTGAAGCTTTCTTT.